Shown below are 10 T cell receptor beta chains from a single sample sequenced in a study of T-cell reconstitution after alpha-beta-depleted transplantation in children. Unique molecular identifiers were incorporated during preparation of the TCRbeta library. TCRdb passed the PCR reads through MiXCR, listing each CDR3 protein once. The sample gives about 420,000 distinct CDR3 sequences, under 20% of which show up once; roughly 27% is in the top ten. Sequenced here: PBMCs, mostly from graft donor cells, sampled 360 days after TCRalphabeta/CD19-depleted stem cell transplant. These receptors all come from a boy younger than two who had a stem cell transplant for Wiskott-Aldrich syndrome, so the T cells may come from the graft donor.

This clonotype was found a few times. CDR3 loop: CASRRYSGTSGRRVDYNEQFF. The CDR3 DNA sequence: TGTGCCAGCAGGAGATACTCCGGGACTAGCGGGAGGAGGGTCGACTACAATGAGCAGTTCTTC. The V call is TRBV11-1, the J call TRBJ2-1; 15 bases align to TRBD2. CDR3 length: 21 residues. Germline V lookup: CDR1 SGHAT, CDR2 FQDESV (reference sequence). V lost 6 bases to trimming and J lost 3 bases; unmatched junction nucleotides: 18.

V gene TRBV6-1 combines with J gene TRBJ2-3; TRBD1 is a possible D gene (6 bases). Germline loops: CDR1 MNHNS, CDR2 SASEGT. V was pared by 8 bases and J by 0 bases, with 21 bases between. There are 17 residues in the CDR3. CDR3: CASRSRGRGTSTDTQYF. Written as DNA, the CDR3 is TGTGCCAGCCGCTCACGGGGCAGGGGAACTAGCACAGATACGCAGTATTTT.

This clonotype occurred a few times. V and J are TRBV3-1 and TRBJ2-7; weak D call: TRBD1 (6 bases). The germline V gene encodes CDR1 LGHDT and CDR2 YNNKEL (reference sequence). V lost 5 bases, J lost 4 bases, and 9 bases lay in between. There are 12 residues in the CDR3. The CDR3 nucleotides read TGTGCCAGCAGCAAGACAGGATACGAGCAGTACTTC. Translating gives CASSKTGYEQYF.

This clonotype was detected a few times. The gene calls are TRBV29-1 and TRBJ2-5, with D possibly TRBD2 on 7 matching bases. The CDR3 consists of 16 residues. Trimming stripped 0 bases from V and 0 bases from J, with 14 bases between. Germline-derived CDR1 and CDR2 are SQVTM and ANQGSEA. CDR3 DNA sequence: TGCAGCGTTGAAGAAAGGGGGGGAGCTAACCAAGAGACCCAGTACTTC. Translated: CSVEERGGANQETQYF.

The chain recombines TRBV20-1 with TRBJ2-3; 10 bases line up with TRBD2. The CDR3 is 15 residues long. Germline CDR1 and CDR2: DFQATT and SNEGSKA (reference sequence). After removal of 0 bases from V and 1 base from J, the junction contained 1 base not matched to a gene. The CDR3 coding sequence is TGCAGTGCTAGAGAGGGGACTAGCGGCACAGATACGCAGTATTTT. It specifies CSAREGTSGTDTQYF.

The sample holds a few counts of this clonotype. This rearrangement joins TRBV5-1 to TRBJ2-3, with 9 bases fitting TRBD1. Germline trimming cut 4 bases from V and 1 base from J; bases unmatched to any gene: 4. CDR1 is SGHRS, CDR2 YFSETQ, per germline. The CDR3 loop spans 15 amino acids. The CDR3 DNA reads TGCGCCAGCAGCCGTACAGGGGGCCGCACAGATACGCAGTATTTT. Protein sequence: CASSRTGGRTDTQYF.

For the CDR3, the DNA is TGTGCCAGCAGCTTAGTCGTCAGGGATGAGCAGTACTTC. It yields the protein CASSLVVRDEQYF. The gene calls are TRBV7-9 and TRBJ2-7; D possibly corresponds to TRBD1 (5 bases). V lost 1 base and J 7 bases, leaving 11 bases between the germline ends. The germline CDR1 and CDR2 sequences are SEHNR and FQNEAQ (reference sequence). The CDR3 consists of 13 residues.

The genes are TRBV6-5 and TRBJ2-1; perhaps TRBD2 as D (6 bases). The length of the CDR3 is 16 residues. The germline V gene has CDR1 MNHEY and CDR2 SVGAGI. V was clipped by 0 bases and J by 4 bases, with 13 bases between them. CDR3 DNA: TGTGCCAGCAGTTACTCTCGGGGAGGTCGGTACAATGAGCAGTTCTTC. Translated: CASSYSRGGRYNEQFF.

This clonotype was seen more than once but under ten times. The chain joins TRBV5-1 to TRBJ2-5; 7 bases match TRBD1. The CDR3 is 13 amino acids. V was pared by 3 bases and J by 5 bases, with 4 bases of the junction left unmatched. In germline, CDR1 is SGHRS, CDR2 YFSETQ. CDR3 sequence (DNA): TGCGCCAGCAGCTCGACAGGGCGGGAGACCCAGTACTTC. This encodes CASSSTGRETQYF.

The rearrangement uses TRBV5-1 and TRBJ2-2, with 7 bases aligning to TRBD1. The germline V gene has CDR1 SGHRS and CDR2 YFSETQ. Trimming at V came to 8 bases and at J to 0 bases, leaving 7 bases not matched to a gene. The CDR3 totals 15 residues. The CDR3 region is CASAPDRTNTGELFF. The CDR3 DNA reads as TGCGCCAGTGCCCCGGACAGGACGAACACCGGGGAGCTGTTTTTT.